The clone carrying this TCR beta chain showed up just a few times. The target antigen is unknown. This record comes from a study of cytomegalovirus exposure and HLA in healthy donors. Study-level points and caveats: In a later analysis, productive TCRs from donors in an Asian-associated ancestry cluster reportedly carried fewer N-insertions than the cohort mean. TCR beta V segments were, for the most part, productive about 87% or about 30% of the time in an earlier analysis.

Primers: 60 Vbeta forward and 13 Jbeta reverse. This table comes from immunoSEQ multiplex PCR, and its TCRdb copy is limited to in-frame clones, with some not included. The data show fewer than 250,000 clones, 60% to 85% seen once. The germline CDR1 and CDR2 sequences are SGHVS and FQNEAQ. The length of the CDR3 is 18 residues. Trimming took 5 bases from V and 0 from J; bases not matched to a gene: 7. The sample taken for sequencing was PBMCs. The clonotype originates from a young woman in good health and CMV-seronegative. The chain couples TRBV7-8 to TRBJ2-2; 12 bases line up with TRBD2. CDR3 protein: CASSNPRLAGANTGELFF. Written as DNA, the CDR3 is TGTGCCAGCAGCAACCCTCGACTAGCGGGGGCGAACACCGGGGAGCTGTTTTTT.